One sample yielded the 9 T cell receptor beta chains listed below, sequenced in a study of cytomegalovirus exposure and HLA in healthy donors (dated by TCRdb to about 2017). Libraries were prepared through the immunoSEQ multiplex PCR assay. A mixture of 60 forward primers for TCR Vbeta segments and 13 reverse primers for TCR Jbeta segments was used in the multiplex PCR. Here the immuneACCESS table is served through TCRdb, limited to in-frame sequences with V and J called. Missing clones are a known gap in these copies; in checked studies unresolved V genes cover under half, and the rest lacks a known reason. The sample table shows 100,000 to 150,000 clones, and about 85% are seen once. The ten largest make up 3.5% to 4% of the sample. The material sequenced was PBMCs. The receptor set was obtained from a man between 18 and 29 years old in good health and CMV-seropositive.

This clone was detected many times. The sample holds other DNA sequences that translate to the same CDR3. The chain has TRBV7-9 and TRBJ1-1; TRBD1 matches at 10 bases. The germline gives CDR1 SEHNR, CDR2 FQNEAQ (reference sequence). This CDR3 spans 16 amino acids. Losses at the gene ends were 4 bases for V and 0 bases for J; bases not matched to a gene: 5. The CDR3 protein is CASSSPGQGMNTEAFF. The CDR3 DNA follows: TGTGCCAGCAGCTCTCCGGGACAGGGGATGAACACTGAAGCTTTCTTT.

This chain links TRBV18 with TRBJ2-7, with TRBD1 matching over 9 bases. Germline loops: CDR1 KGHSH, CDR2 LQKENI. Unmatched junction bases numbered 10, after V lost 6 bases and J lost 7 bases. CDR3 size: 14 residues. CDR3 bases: TGTGCCAGCTCCTCCGGGACAGGGCCTGGAGAGCAGTACTTC. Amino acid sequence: CASSSGTGPGEQYF.

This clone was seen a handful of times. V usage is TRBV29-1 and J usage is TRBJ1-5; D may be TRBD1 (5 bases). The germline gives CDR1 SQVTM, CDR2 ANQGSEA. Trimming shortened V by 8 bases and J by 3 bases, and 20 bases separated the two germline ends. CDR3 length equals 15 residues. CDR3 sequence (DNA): TGCAGCTTTTCCCTAGGGTTTGGGGCCAATCAGCCCCAGCATTTT. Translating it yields CSFSLGFGANQPQHF.

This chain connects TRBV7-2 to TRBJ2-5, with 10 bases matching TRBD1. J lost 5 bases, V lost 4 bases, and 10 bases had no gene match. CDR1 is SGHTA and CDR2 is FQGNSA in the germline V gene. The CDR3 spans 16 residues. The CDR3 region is CASSSQRDRGTETQYF. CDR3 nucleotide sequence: TGTGCCAGCAGCTCTCAACGGGACAGGGGAACGGAGACCCAGTACTTC.

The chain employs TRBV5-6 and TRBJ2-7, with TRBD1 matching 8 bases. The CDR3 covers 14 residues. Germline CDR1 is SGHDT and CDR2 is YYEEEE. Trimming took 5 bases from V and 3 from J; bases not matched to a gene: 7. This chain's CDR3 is CASRYQGASYEQYF. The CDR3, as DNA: TGTGCCAGCAGATATCAGGGGGCTAGCTACGAGCAGTACTTC.

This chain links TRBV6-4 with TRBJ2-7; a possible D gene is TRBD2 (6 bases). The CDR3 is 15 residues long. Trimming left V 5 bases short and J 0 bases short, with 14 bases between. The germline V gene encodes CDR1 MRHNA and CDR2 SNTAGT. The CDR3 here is CASSQGTASSYEQYF. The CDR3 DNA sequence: TGTGCCAGCAGTCAAGGGACTGCGAGCTCCTACGAGCAGTACTTC.

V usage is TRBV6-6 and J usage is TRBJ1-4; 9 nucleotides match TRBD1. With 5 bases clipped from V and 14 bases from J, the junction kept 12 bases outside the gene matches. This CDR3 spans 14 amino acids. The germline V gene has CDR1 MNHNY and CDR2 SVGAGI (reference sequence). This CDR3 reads CASSPYGTGNTLFF. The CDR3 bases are TGTGCCAGCAGTCCTTACGGGACAGGGAATACGCTGTTTTTT.

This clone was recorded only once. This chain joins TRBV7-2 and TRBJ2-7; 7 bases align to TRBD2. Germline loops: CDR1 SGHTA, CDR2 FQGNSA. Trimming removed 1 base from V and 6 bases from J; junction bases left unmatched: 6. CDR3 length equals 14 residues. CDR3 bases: TGTGCCAGCAGCTTAGGCGGGAGCGTAACCGAGCAGTACTTC. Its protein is CASSLGGSVTEQYF.

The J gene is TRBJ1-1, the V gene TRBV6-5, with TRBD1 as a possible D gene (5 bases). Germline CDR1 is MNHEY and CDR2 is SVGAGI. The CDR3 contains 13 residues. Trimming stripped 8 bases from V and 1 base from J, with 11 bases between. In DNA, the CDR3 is TGTGCCAGCGGAATGACAGAGAACACTGAAGCTTTCTTT. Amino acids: CASGMTENTEAFF.